This T cell receptor beta chain was identified in a study of CD8+ T cells in alopecia areata. Overall study results and limits: In lesional scalp, particularly from alopecia totalis/universalis, clonality was higher than in normal scalp. Patients shared TCRs less clearly than mice did, possibly owing to HLA. Sequence data from scalp samples additionally include resident alphabeta T cells of normal skin.

Sorted out of PBMCs were CD4+ T cells and CD8+ T cells. Regarding this clone: As yet, its antigen is unknown.

TCR sequencing used cDNA made by reverse transcription of extracted RNA. Only in-frame clones appear in the TCRdb table, and some are missing; sequencing was by immunoSEQ multiplex PCR. Of about 150,000 clones listed, around 55% are singletons. The sequence was obtained from a human donor in good health. The specimen was CD4+ T cells sorted from blood.

CDR3: CASRRTSGSSYEQYF. CDR3 sequence (DNA): TGCGCCAGCAGGCGGACTAGCGGAAGCTCCTACGAGCAGTACTTC. The chain employs TRBV5-1 and TRBJ2-7; 10 positions match TRBD2. This CDR3 comprises 15 residues. The V gene end was trimmed by 5 bases and the J gene end by 0 bases; junction bases not matched to a gene: 5. The germline gives CDR1 SGHRS, CDR2 YFSETQ.